A selection of T cell receptor beta chains follows, all from one sample in a study of blood T cell repertoires in COVID-19. TCRdb keeps only in-frame clones here, not all; method: immunoSEQ multiplex PCR. This table has 250,000 to 300,000 clones, 88% appearing once. Sequenced sample: peripheral blood. The receptors originated from a woman aged 25 to 39 with acute or convalescent COVID-19. The CDR3 runs from the conserved cysteine through the conserved F or W. The D gene is left open where the match is weak. Size is stated for part of the rows, as once, few or many counts, or as a class when the clone is expanded.

size: .; length: 15; V: TRBV27; D: TRBD2; J: TRBJ2-4; CDR3: CASRSAGLAKNIQYF; DNA: TGTGCCAGCAGGTCAGCGGGACTAGCCAAAAACATTCAGTACTTC
size: .; length: 16; V: TRBV7-8; D: .; J: TRBJ2-5; CDR3: CASSLRVQTNQETQYF; DNA: TGTGCCAGCAGCTTGAGGGTACAGACCAACCAAGAGACCCAGTACTTC
size: .; length: 14; V: TRBV27; D: TRBD1; J: TRBJ1-2; CDR3: CASRPRDSNYGYTF; DNA: TGTGCCAGCAGGCCGAGGGACAGCAACTATGGCTACACCTTC
size: .; length: 15; V: TRBV7-2; D: TRBD2; J: TRBJ2-1; CDR3: CASSLAGLADNEQFF; DNA: TGTGCCAGCAGCTTAGCGGGACTAGCGGACAATGAGCAGTTCTTC
size: once; length: 15; V: TRBV4-1; D: .; J: TRBJ2-2; CDR3: CASSYLALGTGELFF; DNA: TGCGCCAGCAGCTACCTAGCGTTGGGCACCGGGGAGCTGTTTTTT
size: .; length: 16; V: TRBV6-2/TRBV6-3; D: TRBD2; J: TRBJ2-5; CDR3: CASSYTLAGGNQTQYF; DNA: TGTGCCAGCAGTTACACCTTAGCGGGAGGAAACCAGACCCAGTACTTC
size: .; length: 15; V: TRBV5-4; D: .; J: TRBJ2-2; CDR3: CASSQDLEGAGELFF; DNA: TGTGCCAGCAGCCAAGACCTAGAGGGGGCCGGGGAGCTGTTTTTT
size: .; length: 15; V: TRBV19; D: .; J: TRBJ1-1; CDR3: CASTLQPPGNTEAFF; DNA: TGTGCCAGTACTCTCCAACCCCCCGGGAACACTGAAGCTTTCTTT
size: .; length: 15; V: TRBV6-4; D: TRBD1; J: TRBJ1-2; CDR3: CASRLGQTANYGYTF; DNA: TGTGCCAGCAGACTGGGACAGACAGCTAACTATGGCTACACCTTC
size: .; length: 17; V: TRBV9; D: .; J: TRBJ1-2; CDR3: CASSGYGGTGRHWGYTF; DNA: TGTGCCAGCAGCGGGTACGGGGGGACGGGACGGCACTGGGGCTACACCTTC
size: .; length: 17; V: TRBV7-2; D: .; J: TRBJ1-3; CDR3: CASSAQGSNPSGNTIYF; DNA: TGTGCCAGCAGCGCTCAGGGTAGTAACCCTTCTGGAAACACCATATATTTT
size: .; length: 12; V: TRBV10-2; D: TRBD1; J: TRBJ2-7; CDR3: CASRVTGNEQYF; DNA: TGCGCCAGCAGGGTGACAGGGAACGAGCAGTACTTC
size: .; length: 13; V: TRBV12-3/TRBV12-4; D: .; J: TRBJ1-2; CDR3: CASSLWGGYGYTF; DNA: TGTGCCAGCAGTTTGTGGGGGGGCTATGGCTACACCTTC
size: .; length: 12; V: TRBV6-5; D: TRBD2; J: TRBJ2-7; CDR3: CASSYDTSGSYF; DNA: TGTGCCAGCAGTTACGATACTAGCGGGTCCTACTTC
size: .; length: 16; V: TRBV11-2; D: TRBD1; J: TRBJ1-4; CDR3: CASSLQGATTNEKLFF; DNA: TGTGCCAGCAGCTTACAGGGGGCAACAACTAATGAAAAACTGTTTTTT
size: .; length: 13; V: TRBV27; D: .; J: TRBJ1-1; CDR3: CASRMRGTTEAFF; DNA: TGTGCCAGCAGGATGCGGGGGACCACTGAAGCTTTCTTT
size: .; length: 14; V: TRBV20-1; D: .; J: TRBJ1-1; CDR3: CSASVLLRNTEAFF; DNA: TGCAGTGCTAGTGTTTTGTTGAGGAACACTGAAGCTTTCTTT
size: .; length: 15; V: TRBV4-3; D: TRBD2; J: TRBJ2-3; CDR3: CASSPSGRAYDTQYF; DNA: TGCGCCAGCAGCCCTAGCGGGAGGGCCTATGATACGCAGTATTTT